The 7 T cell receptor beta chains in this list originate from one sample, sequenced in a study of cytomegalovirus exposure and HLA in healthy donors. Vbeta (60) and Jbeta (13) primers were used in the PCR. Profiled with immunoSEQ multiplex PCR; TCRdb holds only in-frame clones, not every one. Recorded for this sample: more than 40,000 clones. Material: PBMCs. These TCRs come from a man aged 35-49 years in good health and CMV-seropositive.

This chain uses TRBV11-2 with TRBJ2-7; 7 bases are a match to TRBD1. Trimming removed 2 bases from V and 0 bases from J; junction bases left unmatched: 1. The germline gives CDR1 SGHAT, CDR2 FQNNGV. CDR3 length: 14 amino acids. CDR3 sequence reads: CASSLWDSSYEQYF. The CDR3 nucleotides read TGTGCCAGCAGCTTATGGGACAGCTCCTACGAGCAGTACTTC.

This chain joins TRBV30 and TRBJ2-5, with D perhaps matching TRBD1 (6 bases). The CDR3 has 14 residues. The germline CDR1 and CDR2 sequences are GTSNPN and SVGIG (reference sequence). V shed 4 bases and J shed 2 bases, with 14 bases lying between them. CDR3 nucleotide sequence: TGTGCCTGGACCCAGGGGACACAACAAGAGACCCAGTACTTC. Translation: CAWTQGTQQETQYF.

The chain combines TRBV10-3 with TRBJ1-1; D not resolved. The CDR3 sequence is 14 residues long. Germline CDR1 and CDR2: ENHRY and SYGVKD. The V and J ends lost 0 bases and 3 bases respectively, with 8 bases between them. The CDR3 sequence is CAISESLEDTEAFF. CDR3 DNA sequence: TGTGCCATCAGTGAGTCGCTGGAGGACACTGAAGCTTTCTTT.

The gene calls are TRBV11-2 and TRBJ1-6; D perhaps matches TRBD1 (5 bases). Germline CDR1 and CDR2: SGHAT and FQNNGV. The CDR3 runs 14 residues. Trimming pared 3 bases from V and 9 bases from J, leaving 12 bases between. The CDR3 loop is CASSLTQGSSPLHF. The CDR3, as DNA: TGTGCCAGCAGCTTGACGCAGGGTAGTTCACCCCTCCACTTT. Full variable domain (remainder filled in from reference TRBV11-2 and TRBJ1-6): EAGVAQSPRYKIIEKRQSVAFWCNPISGHATLYWYQQILGQGPKLLIQFQNNGVVDDSQLPKDRFSAERLKGVDSTLKIQPAKLEDSAVYLCASSLTQGSSPLHFGNGTRLTVT.

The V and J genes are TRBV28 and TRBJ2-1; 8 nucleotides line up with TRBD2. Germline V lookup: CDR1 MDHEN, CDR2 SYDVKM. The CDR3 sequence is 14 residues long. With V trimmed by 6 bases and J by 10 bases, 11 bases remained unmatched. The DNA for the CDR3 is TGTGCCAGCAGACCCGGGGGGGGCCGGGGGGAGCAGTTCTTC. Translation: CASRPGGGRGEQFF.

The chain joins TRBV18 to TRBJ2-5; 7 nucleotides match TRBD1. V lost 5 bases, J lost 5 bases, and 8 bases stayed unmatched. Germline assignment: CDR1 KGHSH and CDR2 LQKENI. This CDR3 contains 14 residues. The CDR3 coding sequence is TGTGCCAGCTCAACACTCACAGGGGAGGAGACCCAGTACTTC. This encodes CASSTLTGEETQYF.

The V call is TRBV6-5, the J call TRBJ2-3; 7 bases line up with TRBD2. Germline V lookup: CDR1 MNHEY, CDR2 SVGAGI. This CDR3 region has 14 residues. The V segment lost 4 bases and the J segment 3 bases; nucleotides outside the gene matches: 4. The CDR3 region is CASSSSSGTDTQYF. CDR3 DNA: TGTGCCAGCAGTTCATCTAGCGGTACAGATACGCAGTATTTT.